These 14 T cell receptor beta chains originate from one sample sequenced in a study of identical twins. Each CDR3 protein is one row after TCRdb ran MiXCR on the 5' RACE reads. The data hold 650,000 to 750,000 distinct CDR3 sequences, with about 20% observed a single time. This same sample was also taken into another study, of T cells expressing NK-cell markers.

Sequences were obtained from PBMCs. The receptors here all came from a woman aged 18-29 years in good health.

This clonotype was seen ten or more times. The chain carries TRBV5-1 and TRBJ1-1, with D maybe TRBD1 (6 bases). The CDR3 totals 14 residues. Trimming shortened V by 3 bases and J by 6 bases, and 15 bases separated the two germline ends. Germline V gene data show CDR1 as SGHRS and CDR2 as YFSETQ. CDR3 sequence: CASSSGRGSPEAFF. The CDR3, as DNA: TGCGCCAGCAGCTCGGGAAGGGGGTCTCCTGAAGCTTTCTTT.

This clonotype was picked up a small number of times. This chain joins TRBV20-1 and TRBJ1-1, with D perhaps TRBD1 (6 bases). V shed 7 bases and J shed 5 bases, with 20 bases lying between them. CDR3 length: 14 residues. Germline V gene data show CDR1 as DFQATT and CDR2 as SNEGSKA (reference sequence). The CDR3 is CSELEQGRGTEAFF. The CDR3 DNA reads TGCAGTGAATTGGAACAGGGAAGAGGGACTGAAGCTTTCTTT.

This clonotype was seen many times. The genes are TRBV7-3 and TRBJ1-1, with D unclear. Germline V gene sequence: CDR1 SGHTA, CDR2 FQGTGA. CDR3 length: 13 residues. The V end lost 4 bases, the J end lost 2 bases, and 8 bases lay between the germline ends. This CDR3 reads CASSYDGNTEAFF. The DNA of the CDR3 is TGTGCCAGCAGCTACGACGGTAACACTGAAGCTTTCTTT.

This clonotype was counted a few times. The chain is built from TRBV5-1 and TRBJ2-3, with D tentatively TRBD1 or TRBD2 (5 bases each). The germline V and J ends were trimmed by 3 bases and 5 bases, with 16 bases remaining between them. CDR1 and CDR2 (germline): SGHRS, YFSETQ. The CDR3 sequence is 15 residues long. This chain's CDR3 is CASSWGNTGLDTQYF. CDR3 DNA: TGCGCCAGCAGCTGGGGGAACACAGGTTTAGATACGCAGTATTTT.

This clonotype was found many times. The V and J genes are TRBV6-1 and TRBJ2-1; D is possibly TRBD1 or TRBD2 (5 bases each). The V and J ends lost 7 bases and 0 bases respectively, with 16 bases between them. Germline V gene data show CDR1 as MNHNS and CDR2 as SASEGT. This CDR3 region has 16 residues. CDR3 nucleotides: TGTGCCAGCATGGGGACCGAAAGTTACTCCTACAATGAGCAGTTCTTC. Translation gives CASMGTESYSYNEQFF.

This clonotype was recorded many times. The chain uses TRBV29-1 and TRBJ2-2; 8 bases map to TRBD1. V gave up 3 bases and J gave up 6 bases; unmatched junction bases: 3. Germline V gene data show CDR1 as SQVTM and CDR2 as ANQGSEA. The CDR3 extends over 13 amino acids. Written as DNA, the CDR3 is TGCAGCGTTGACCGGACAGGGTCCGGGGAGCTGTTTTTT. This gives the protein CSVDRTGSGELFF.

This clonotype was detected many times. This sequence joins TRBV4-1 and TRBJ1-6; D ambiguous. This CDR3 has 15 residues. V was shortened by 4 bases and J by 7 bases, with 14 bases between the two germline ends. The germline V gene has CDR1 MGHRA and CDR2 YSYEKL. CDR3 region: CASSPYGLANSPLHF. The CDR3 bases are TGCGCCAGCAGCCCTTACGGGCTTGCAAATTCACCCCTCCACTTT.

This clonotype appeared a few times. The V gene is TRBV20-1, the J gene TRBJ2-7; 8 bases line up with TRBD2. This CDR3 spans 11 amino acids. CDR1 is DFQATT and CDR2 is SNEGSKA in the germline V gene (reference sequence). V lost 7 bases, J lost 2 bases, and 1 base stayed unmatched. The CDR3 region has the DNA TGCAGTGGAGCGGGAGCCTACGAGCAGTACTTC. This translates into CSGAGAYEQYF.

This clonotype was detected many times. The rearrangement joins TRBV4-3 to TRBJ2-7; D gene uncertain. The CDR3 totals 14 residues. V lost 0 bases and J 3 bases, leaving 9 bases between the germline ends. The V gene's germline CDR1 is LGHNA and CDR2 YSLEER. As DNA, the CDR3 is TGCGCCAGCAGCCAAGATATTGGGTACTACGAGCAGTACTTC. Translated: CASSQDIGYYEQYF.

This clonotype was detected only a few times. The chain recombines TRBV5-1 with TRBJ2-1, with D tentatively TRBD2 (5 bases). Germline assignment: CDR1 SGHRS and CDR2 YFSETQ. V was clipped by 7 bases and J by 5 bases, with 13 bases between them. This CDR3 region has 13 residues. Here the CDR3 reads CASRSRVDNEQFF. The CDR3 coding sequence is TGCGCCAGCCGGTCGCGGGTGGACAATGAGCAGTTCTTC.

A few counts support this clonotype. The chain carries TRBV6-5 and TRBJ1-1; D gene ambiguous. The CDR3 extends over 14 amino acids. Germline CDR1 is MNHEY and CDR2 is SVGAGI. Between the trimmed V and J ends, which lost 2 bases and 5 bases, there was a span of 12 bases. CDR3 nucleotide sequence: TGTGCCAGCAGTTACCTGCGGGAAGCGACTGAAGCTTTCTTT. Translating it yields CASSYLREATEAFF.

There are many counts of this clonotype. The junction departs from germline at one end; a sequencing error may be responsible. V and J are TRBV27 and TRBJ2-2, with D tentatively TRBD2 (6 bases). The CDR3 totals 13 residues. The germline V gene has CDR1 MNHEY and CDR2 SMNVEV (reference sequence). CDR3 nucleotides: TGCGCCAGCAGCTTGCCGGGAGCCGGGGAGCTGTTTTTT. Translated: CASSLPGAGELFF.

The V and J genes are TRBV11-2 and TRBJ2-2; the D is unclear. The V and J ends lost 1 base and 7 bases respectively, with 7 bases between them. CDR1 and CDR2 (germline): SGHAT, FQNNGV. CDR3 length equals 13 residues. CDR3 bases: TGTGCCAGCAGCTTAGCCAGCTTCGGGGAGCTGTTTTTT. It specifies CASSLASFGELFF.

This clonotype appeared many times. J is TRBJ2-1 and V is TRBV20-1; TRBD2 aligns across 7 bases. Germline trimming cut 5 bases from V and 7 bases from J; bases unmatched to any gene: 5. Germline-derived CDR1 and CDR2 are DFQATT and SNEGSKA (reference sequence). The CDR3 has 12 residues. Here the CDR3 DNA reads TGCAGTGCTTACGGGAGGAGGAATGAGCAGTTCTTC. This codes for CSAYGRRNEQFF.